The rows below give T cell receptor beta chains drawn from one sample of a study of response to subunit inactivated influenza vaccine. TCRdb independently ran MiXCR on the RT-PCR reads; one entry per CDR3 protein. The sample consists of roughly 570,000 distinct CDR3 sequences, 10% to 15% of them appearing once. The sequenced sample was PBMCs from blood, obtained 40 to 50 days after vaccination. These receptors were collected from a man aged 45-65 years who received an inactivated influenza vaccine. Each CDR3 is given with its conserved first and last residue. The D gene is left open where the match is weak. Not all rows give a size; the values are once, few, many and, for expanded clones, a class.

d_gene	v_gene	len	j_gene	abundance	CDR3nt	CDR3aa
NA	TRBV20-1	14	TRBJ2-7	NA	TGCAGTGCTGTACTAGCACAAAGCTCCTACGAGCAGTACTTC	CSAVLAQSSYEQYF
NA	TRBV7-9	14	TRBJ1-2	few	TGTGCCAGCAGCTTAAACAGGGTGAACTATGGCTACACCTTC	CASSLNRVNYGYTF
NA	TRBV5-5	15	TRBJ2-3	few	TGTGCCAGCAGCTTGGAACGGGCGTCAGGAGGTACGCAGTATTTT	CASSLERASGGTQYF
TRBD1	TRBV15	14	TRBJ1-3	NA	TGTGCCACCAGCGGACAGGGGACTGGAAACACCATATATTTT	CATSGQGTGNTIYF
NA	TRBV6-1	13	TRBJ2-1	few	TGTGCCAGCAGTGAAAGACGACGGAATGAGCAGTTCTTC	CASSERRRNEQFF
TRBD1	TRBV7-2	17	TRBJ2-5	few	TGTGCCAGCAGCTTAGCGCGGGTGACAGGGCGGCAAGAGACCCAGTACTTC	CASSLARVTGRQETQYF
TRBD1	TRBV7-6	17	TRBJ2-3	few	TGTGCCAGCAGCTTATACTTGTCGACAGGGAGCACAGATACGCAGTATTTT	CASSLYLSTGSTDTQYF
TRBD2	TRBV15	17	TRBJ2-1	NA	TGTGCCACCAGCAGAGGAGGTAGCGGGGTAATCTACAATGAGCAGTTCTTC	CATSRGGSGVIYNEQFF
NA	TRBV6-1	15	TRBJ2-1	few	TGTGCCAGCAGTGAACTATCGGGTCCGGGCGATGAGCAGTTCTTC	CASSELSGPGDEQFF
NA	TRBV20-1	12	TRBJ2-5	many	TGCAGTGGGAGGGTATACCAAGAGACCCAGTACTTC	CSGRVYQETQYF
TRBD2	TRBV7-9	15	TRBJ2-4	NA	TGTGCCAGCAGCTTAAGTACGGGACTAGCAAACATTCAGTACTTC	CASSLSTGLANIQYF
NA	TRBV4-1	14	TRBJ2-3	NA	TGCGCCAGCAGCCAAGCAGGTGGCACAGATACGCAGTATTTT	CASSQAGGTDTQYF
NA	TRBV3-1	15	TRBJ2-5	NA	TGTGCCAGCAGCTACCCCAGGGTTGGCCAAGAGACCCAGTACTTC	CASSYPRVGQETQYF